This T cell receptor (beta chain) derives from a study of regulatory T cells in long-lasting Graves disease. The time point here: newly diagnosed GD, antithyroid drugs for less than 3 months. From PBMCs, RNA was extracted and then used to make the TCR library. Combining iRepertoire HTBI primers with Arm-PCR of CDR3 regions, the authors built TCR beta libraries. TCRdb re-called the multiplex PCR reads with MiXCR, one entry per CDR3 protein. This table holds 200,000 to 250,000 distinct CDR3 sequences, roughly 18% found once. The germline CDR1 and CDR2 sequences are SGHRS and YFSETQ. The CDR3 runs 14 residues. Trimming left V 1 base short and J 3 bases short, with 8 bases between.

J is TRBJ1-3 and V is TRBV5-1, with D hard to call. The sequence derives from a female donor with Graves disease. This material consisted of peripheral blood mononuclear cells (PBMCs), taken at new diagnosis, from a patient treated with antithyroid drugs. CDR3 residues: CASSLLDLGNTIYF. The CDR3 coding sequence is TGCGCCAGCAGCTTGTTGGATCTTGGAAACACCATATATTTT.